This passage covers 15 T cell receptor beta chains from one sample sequenced in a study of cytomegalovirus exposure and HLA in healthy donors (dated by TCRdb to about 2017). Receptor libraries were prepared by the immunoSEQ multiplex PCR assay. A mixture of 60 forward primers for TCR Vbeta segments and 13 reverse primers for TCR Jbeta segments was used in the multiplex PCR. As stored in TCRdb, this immuneACCESS dataset retains in-frame rearrangements with V and J assigned. A fraction of the clones does not appear; measured against another copy, unresolved V genes explain less than half of the discrepancy, and the remainder lacks a known reason. The sample table lists approximately 53,000 clones, more than 60% of them with a count of one. The ten largest clonotypes hold approximately 2.5% of the sample. Material: PBMCs. Source of these receptors: a woman in her thirties or forties in good health and CMV-seropositive.

The V gene is TRBV30, the J gene TRBJ1-4; D unresolved. This CDR3 is built from 15 residues. Germline V lookup: CDR1 GTSNPN, CDR2 SVGIG (reference sequence). V gave up 0 bases and J gave up 6 bases, with 14 bases separating them. The CDR3 here is CAWSVPSGVDEKLFF. The CDR3 region has the DNA TGTGCCTGGAGTGTACCGAGCGGGGTCGATGAAAAACTGTTTTTT.

This chain connects TRBV19 to TRBJ1-6, with unresolved D. CDR3 length equals 14 residues. V was trimmed by 7 bases and J by 10 bases, leaving 17 bases between them. The V gene's germline CDR1 is LNHDA and CDR2 SQIVND (reference sequence). CDR3 protein: CASTSAGRGSPLHF. The CDR3 nucleotides are TGTGCCAGTACCTCCGCGGGTCGGGGATCACCCCTCCACTTT.

The chain links TRBV7-2 to TRBJ2-2; TRBD2 agrees at 9 bases. This CDR3 contains 16 residues. Germline lookup yields CDR1 SGHTA and CDR2 FQGNSA. J lost 0 bases, V lost 4 bases, and 3 bases had no gene match. The CDR3 here is CASSSQRGANTGELFF. CDR3 in DNA: TGTGCCAGCAGCTCTCAGCGGGGGGCGAACACCGGGGAGCTGTTTTTT.

This chain's CDR3 is CASRGQGNTEAFF. CDR3 in DNA: TGTGCCAGCAGGGGACAGGGGAACACTGAAGCTTTCTTT. J is TRBJ1-1 and V is TRBV25-1; 9 bases fit TRBD1. Trimming cost V 6 bases and J 1 base; bases outside gene matches: 0. Germline V gene lookup returns CDR1 MGHDK and CDR2 SYGVNS. This CDR3 is built from 13 residues.

This chain links TRBV7-8 with TRBJ2-7; a weak D match, TRBD1 (6 bases). V gave up 5 bases and J gave up 5 bases, with 13 bases separating them. Germline V CDR1 and CDR2: SGHVS, FQNEAQ. This CDR3 is 13 amino acids long. The CDR3 protein is CASSGETGHEQYF. CDR3 sequence (DNA): TGTGCCAGCAGCGGCGAGACAGGTCACGAGCAGTACTTC.

The chain carries TRBV27 and TRBJ2-1; 8 nucleotides match TRBD2. There are 14 residues in the CDR3. Germline CDR1 MNHEY, CDR2 SMNVEV (reference sequence). V shed 10 bases, J shed 7 bases, and the junction held 12 bases outside the gene matches. CDR3 amino acids: CATSGVAGKNEQFF. The CDR3 coding sequence is TGTGCCACCTCGGGGGTAGCGGGGAAGAATGAGCAGTTCTTC.

This sequence joins TRBV7-6 and TRBJ2-3, with TRBD2 as a possible D gene (5 bases). Trimming cost V 6 bases and J 3 bases, with 13 bases left between them. The CDR3 is 14 residues long. From germline, CDR1 is SGHVS and CDR2 FNYEAQ. CDR3 loop: CASSQSGGTDTQYF. CDR3 DNA: TGTGCCAGCAGTCAGAGTGGCGGGACAGATACGCAGTATTTT.

The chain employs TRBV7-8 and TRBJ2-5; TRBD2 might be the D (6 bases). V was trimmed by 0 bases and J by 1 base, leaving 15 bases between them. This CDR3 contains 17 residues. From germline, CDR1 is SGHVS and CDR2 FQNEAQ. The CDR3 DNA is TGTGCCAGCAGCTTAGCGCTGGGGGGAAAGCTCCAAGAGACCCAGTACTTC. Its protein product is CASSLALGGKLQETQYF. The variable domain in full, with the rest retrieved from reference TRBV7-8 and TRBJ2-5, is GAGVSQSPRYKVAKRGQDVALRCDPISGHVSLFWYQQALGQGPEFLTYFQNEAQLDKSGLPSDRFFAERPEGSVSTLKIQRTQQEDSAVYLCASSLALGGKLQETQYFGPGTRLLVL.

This clone showed up just once. CDR3 protein: CASSLGGWGNEQFF. CDR3 bases: TGTGCCAGCAGTTTAGGAGGGTGGGGCAATGAGCAGTTCTTC. This chain uses TRBV27 with TRBJ2-1; D is perhaps TRBD2 (6 bases). Between the trimmed V and J ends, which lost 2 bases and 6 bases, there was a span of 11 bases. The CDR3 is made up of 14 amino acids. Germline assignment: CDR1 MNHEY and CDR2 SMNVEV (reference sequence).

CDR3 DNA: TGTGCCAGCAGGACGAGCGGCGCTACCTACAATGAGCAGTTCTTC. Its protein is CASRTSGATYNEQFF. The V gene is TRBV6-5, the J gene TRBJ2-1; perhaps TRBD2 as D (5 bases). V lost 6 bases and J 2 bases, leaving 14 bases between the germline ends. Germline CDR1 reads MNHEY; CDR2 reads SVGAGI. This CDR3 contains 15 residues.

The chain joins TRBV30 to TRBJ1-5; no definite D call. The germline V and J ends were trimmed by 0 bases and 4 bases, with 7 bases remaining between them. The germline V gene has CDR1 GTSNPN and CDR2 SVGIG (reference sequence). The CDR3 has 13 residues. CDR3 bases: TGTGCCTGGAGTGTCGAGGGTAATCAGCCCCAGCATTTT. The encoded protein is CAWSVEGNQPQHF. Together with reference TRBV30 and TRBJ1-5, the CDR3 gives the full variable domain: SQTIHQWPATLVQPVGSPLSLECTVEGTSNPNLYWYRQAAGRGLQLLFYSVGIGQISSEVPQNLSASRPQDRQFILSSKKLLLSDSGFYLCAWSVEGNQPQHFGDGTRLSIL.

The V and J genes are TRBV28 and TRBJ2-2; 10 bases match TRBD1. The CDR3 spans 14 residues. V trimming: 6 bases; J trimming: 6 bases; junction bases outside the gene matches: 4. CDR1 is MDHEN, CDR2 SYDVKM, per germline. The CDR3 DNA follows: TGTGCCAGCAGGCTAGGACAGGGGGCCGGGGAGCTGTTTTTT. Encoded protein: CASRLGQGAGELFF.

The chain employs TRBV4-2 and TRBJ2-3; TRBD2 matches 9 bases. The CDR3 covers 17 residues. Germline CDR1 and CDR2: LGHNA and YNFKEQ. With 2 bases clipped from V and 4 bases from J, the junction kept 10 bases outside the gene matches. The DNA of the CDR3 is TGTGCCAGCAGCCAACTAGCGGGGCAAATCGCCGCAGATACGCAGTATTTT. Translation gives CASSQLAGQIAADTQYF.

The chain recombines TRBV28 with TRBJ2-7; possibly TRBD1 for D (5 bases). Germline values: CDR1 MDHEN, CDR2 SYDVKM. V shed 6 bases and J shed 4 bases, with 16 bases lying between them. This CDR3 is built from 14 residues. CDR3 coding DNA: TGTGCCAGCAGGAACCAGGGTAGTCTGTACGAGCAGTACTTC. Translating it yields CASRNQGSLYEQYF.

The chain carries TRBV7-9 and TRBJ1-2; D possibly corresponds to TRBD1 (5 bases). In germline, CDR1 is SEHNR, CDR2 FQNEAQ (reference sequence). There are 16 residues in the CDR3. Trimming stripped 3 bases from V and 4 bases from J, with 18 bases between. CDR3 amino acids: CASSLAGGSSLYGYTF. CDR3 sequence (DNA): TGTGCCAGCAGCTTGGCCGGGGGATCAAGCCTCTATGGCTACACCTTC.